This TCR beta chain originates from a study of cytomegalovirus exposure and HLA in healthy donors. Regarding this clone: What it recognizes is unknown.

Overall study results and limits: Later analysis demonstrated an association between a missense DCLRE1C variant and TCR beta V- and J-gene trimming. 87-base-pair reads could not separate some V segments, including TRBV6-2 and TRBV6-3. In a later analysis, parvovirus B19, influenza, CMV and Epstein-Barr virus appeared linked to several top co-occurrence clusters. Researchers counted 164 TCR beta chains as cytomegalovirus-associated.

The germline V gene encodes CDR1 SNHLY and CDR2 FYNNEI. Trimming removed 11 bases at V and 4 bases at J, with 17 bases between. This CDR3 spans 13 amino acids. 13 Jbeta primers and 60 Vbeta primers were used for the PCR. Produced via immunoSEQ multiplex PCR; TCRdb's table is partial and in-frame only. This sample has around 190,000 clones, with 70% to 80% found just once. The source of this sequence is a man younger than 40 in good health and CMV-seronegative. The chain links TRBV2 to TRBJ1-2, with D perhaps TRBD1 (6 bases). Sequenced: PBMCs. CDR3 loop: CAGTVQGSYGYTF. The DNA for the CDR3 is TGTGCCGGAACGGTACAGGGAAGCTATGGCTACACCTTC. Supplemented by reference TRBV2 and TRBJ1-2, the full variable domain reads EPEVTQTPSHQVTQMGQEVILRCVPISNHLYFYWYRQILGQKVEFLVSFYNNEISEKSEIFDDQFSVERPDGSNFTLKIRSTKLEDSAMYFCAGTVQGSYGYTFGSGTRLTVV.